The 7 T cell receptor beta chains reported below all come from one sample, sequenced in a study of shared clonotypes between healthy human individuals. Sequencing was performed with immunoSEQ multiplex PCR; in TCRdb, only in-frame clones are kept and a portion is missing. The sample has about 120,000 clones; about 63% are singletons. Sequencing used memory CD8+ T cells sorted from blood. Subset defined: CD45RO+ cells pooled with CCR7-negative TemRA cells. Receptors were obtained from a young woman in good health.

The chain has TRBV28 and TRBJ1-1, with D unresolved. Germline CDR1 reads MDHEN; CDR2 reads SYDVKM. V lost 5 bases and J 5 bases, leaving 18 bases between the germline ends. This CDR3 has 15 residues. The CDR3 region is CASSPWLAVRTEAFF. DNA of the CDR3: TGTGCCAGCAGTCCTTGGCTCGCGGTTAGGACTGAAGCTTTCTTT.

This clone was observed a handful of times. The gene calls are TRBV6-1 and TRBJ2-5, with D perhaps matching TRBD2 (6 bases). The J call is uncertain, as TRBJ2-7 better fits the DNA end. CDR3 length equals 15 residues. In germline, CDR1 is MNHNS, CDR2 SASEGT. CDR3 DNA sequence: TGTGCCAGCAGTGAACGCGCCGGGAGTTCCTACGAGCAGTACTTC. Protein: CASSERAGSSYEQYF.

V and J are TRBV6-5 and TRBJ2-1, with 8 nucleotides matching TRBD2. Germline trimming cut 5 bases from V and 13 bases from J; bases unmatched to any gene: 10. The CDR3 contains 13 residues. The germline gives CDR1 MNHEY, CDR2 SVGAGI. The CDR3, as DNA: TGTGCCAGCAGTGGACACGAGCGGGAGACCCAGTTCTTC. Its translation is CASSGHERETQFF.

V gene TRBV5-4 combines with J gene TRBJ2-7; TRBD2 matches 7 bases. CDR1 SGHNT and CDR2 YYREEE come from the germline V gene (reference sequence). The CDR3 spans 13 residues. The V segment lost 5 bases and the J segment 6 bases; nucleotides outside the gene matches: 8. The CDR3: CASSPWGGLEQYF. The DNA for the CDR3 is TGTGCCAGCAGTCCGTGGGGGGGTCTCGAGCAGTACTTC.

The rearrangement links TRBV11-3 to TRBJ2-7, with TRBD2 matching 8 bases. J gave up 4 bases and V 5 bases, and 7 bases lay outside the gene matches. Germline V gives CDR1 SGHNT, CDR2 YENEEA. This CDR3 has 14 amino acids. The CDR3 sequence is CASSQAGVSYEQYF. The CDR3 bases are TGTGCCAGCAGCCAAGCGGGAGTCTCTTACGAGCAGTACTTC.

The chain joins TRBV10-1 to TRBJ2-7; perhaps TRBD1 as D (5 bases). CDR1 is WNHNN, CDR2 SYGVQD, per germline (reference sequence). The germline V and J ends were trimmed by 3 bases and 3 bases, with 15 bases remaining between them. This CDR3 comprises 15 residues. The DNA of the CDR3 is TGCGCCAGCAGTGAAGCCTGGGGCGGATACTACGAGCAGTACTTC. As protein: CASSEAWGGYYEQYF.

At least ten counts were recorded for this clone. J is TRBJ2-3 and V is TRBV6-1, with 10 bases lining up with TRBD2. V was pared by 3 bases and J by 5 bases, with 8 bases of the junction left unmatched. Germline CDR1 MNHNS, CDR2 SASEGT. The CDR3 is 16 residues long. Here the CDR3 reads CASSDQAGGPIDTQYF. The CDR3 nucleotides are TGTGCCAGCAGTGACCAAGCGGGAGGGCCGATAGATACGCAGTATTTT.